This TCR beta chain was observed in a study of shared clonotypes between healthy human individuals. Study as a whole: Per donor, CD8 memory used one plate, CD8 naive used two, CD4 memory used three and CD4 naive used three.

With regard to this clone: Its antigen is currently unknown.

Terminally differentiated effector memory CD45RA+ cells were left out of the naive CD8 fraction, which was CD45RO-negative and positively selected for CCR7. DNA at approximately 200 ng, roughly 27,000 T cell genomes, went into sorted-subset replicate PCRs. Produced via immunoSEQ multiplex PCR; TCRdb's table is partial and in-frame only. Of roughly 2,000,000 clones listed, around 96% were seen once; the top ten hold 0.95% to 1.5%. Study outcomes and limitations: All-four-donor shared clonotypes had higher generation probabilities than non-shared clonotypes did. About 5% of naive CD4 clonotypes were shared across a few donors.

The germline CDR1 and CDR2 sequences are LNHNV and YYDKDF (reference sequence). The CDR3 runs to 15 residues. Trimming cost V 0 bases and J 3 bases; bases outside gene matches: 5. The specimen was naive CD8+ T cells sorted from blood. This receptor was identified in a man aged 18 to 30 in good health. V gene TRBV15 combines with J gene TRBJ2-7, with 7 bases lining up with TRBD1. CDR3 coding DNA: TGTGCCACCAGCAGAGATCCCGGGACAGTCTACGAGCAGTACTTC. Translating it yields CATSRDPGTVYEQYF. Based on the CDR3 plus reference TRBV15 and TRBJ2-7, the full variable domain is DAMVIQNPRYQVTQFGKPVTLSCSQTLNHNVMYWYQQKSSQAPKLLFHYYDKDFNNEADTPDNFQSRRPNTSFCFLDIRSPGLGDTAMYLCATSRDPGTVYEQYFGPGTRLTVT.